This T cell receptor beta chain stems from a study of T cells in Graves' hyperthyroidism and ophthalmopathy. Study as a whole: Sampling of peripheral blood happened at initial diagnosis, prior to any treatment.

Comments on this clonotype: Its antigen is undetermined. The junction departs from germline at one end; a sequencing error may be responsible.

Amplification yielded TCR beta CDR3 regions, with RNA transcripts as the source. An initial round of RT-PCR targeting the TCR CDR3 relied on the HTBI primer set. TCRdb recomputed calls from the multiplex PCR reads with MiXCR, one row per CDR3 protein. In the table there are hundreds of thousands of distinct CDR3 sequences, 35% of which are singletons. Germline-derived CDR1 and CDR2 are LNHDA and SQIVND (reference sequence). This CDR3 region has 19 residues. Study observations and caveats: Appearing also in blood were most of the thyroid clonotypes expanded above 0.001.

Clinicians diagnosed patients from clinical symptoms, serum thyroxine and TRAb, thyroid ultrasound and orbital computed tomography. This TCR was sampled from a woman in her forties with Graves' hyperthyroidism. The V gene is TRBV19, the J gene TRBJ1-1; tentative D call: TRBD1 (5 bases). Sequenced sample: blood. The CDR3 bases are TGTGCCTGTAGTGCGCTAAACGTCAGGGTCGGTGGTAGGGACACTGAAGCTTTCTTT. It specifies CACSALNVRVGGRDTEAFF.